The rows below give T cell receptor beta chains drawn from one sample of a study of Ad26.COV2.S vaccination and SARS-CoV-2 variants. Assay: immunoSEQ multiplex PCR; the TCRdb copy retains only in-frame clones and omits some. Counted here are hundreds of thousands of clones, 80% to 90% occurring once; the ten biggest clones make up roughly a tenth. This specimen consisted of peripheral blood, obtained in a trial of Ad26.COV2.S vaccine versus placebo. Receptors originate from a person aged 18-65 years who received the Ad26.COV2.S COVID-19 vaccine or a placebo. Each CDR3 is given without its conserved first and last residue. The order of the fields is CDR3 protein, CDR3 length, J gene, V gene, clone size. Part of the rows lack a size; the others show once, few, many or a class for expanded clones.

CDR3 protein: ASSFLTDRNSPLH
CDR3 length: 13
J gene: TRBJ1-6
V gene: TRBV5-8
clone size: -

CDR3 protein: ASSEPPNEQF
CDR3 length: 10
J gene: TRBJ2-1
V gene: TRBV9
clone size: -

CDR3 protein: ASNLRDSEQY
CDR3 length: 10
J gene: TRBJ2-7
V gene: TRBV7-3
clone size: -

CDR3 protein: ASNSGPRNEKLF
CDR3 length: 12
J gene: TRBJ1-4
V gene: TRBV7-9
clone size: few

CDR3 protein: ASQRRNNEQF
CDR3 length: 10
J gene: TRBJ2-1
V gene: TRBV19
clone size: -

CDR3 protein: ASSHSGGAEDTQY
CDR3 length: 13
J gene: TRBJ2-3
V gene: TRBV4-2
clone size: few

CDR3 protein: ASSFGGSYNEQF
CDR3 length: 12
J gene: TRBJ2-1
V gene: TRBV27
clone size: -

CDR3 protein: ASRSGGARVTGELF
CDR3 length: 14
J gene: TRBJ2-2
V gene: TRBV5-5
clone size: once

CDR3 protein: ASSLIPGARGEQF
CDR3 length: 13
J gene: TRBJ2-1
V gene: TRBV7-2
clone size: -

CDR3 protein: SVVDGTYEQY
CDR3 length: 10
J gene: TRBJ2-7
V gene: TRBV29-1
clone size: -

CDR3 protein: ASSWGGYNEQF
CDR3 length: 11
J gene: TRBJ2-1
V gene: TRBV7-3
clone size: -

CDR3 protein: ASSFSPTGRETQY
CDR3 length: 13
J gene: TRBJ2-5
V gene: TRBV7-2
clone size: -

CDR3 protein: ASSQTLMKGYEQY
CDR3 length: 13
J gene: TRBJ2-7
V gene: TRBV4-2
clone size: -

CDR3 protein: ASRRDSYTGELF
CDR3 length: 12
J gene: TRBJ2-2
V gene: TRBV6-5
clone size: -

CDR3 protein: ASSLLGQGASDEQF
CDR3 length: 14
J gene: TRBJ2-1
V gene: TRBV7-3
clone size: -

CDR3 protein: ASSATVNQPQH
CDR3 length: 11
J gene: TRBJ1-5
V gene: TRBV18
clone size: -

CDR3 protein: GSLTRGEETQY
CDR3 length: 11
J gene: TRBJ2-5
V gene: TRBV7-9
clone size: -

CDR3 protein: ASSGTGVYGYT
CDR3 length: 11
J gene: TRBJ1-2
V gene: TRBV2
clone size: -

CDR3 protein: ASRGEPGQALSDTQY
CDR3 length: 15
J gene: TRBJ2-3
V gene: TRBV7-9
clone size: -

CDR3 protein: ASSQDRGRDYGYT
CDR3 length: 13
J gene: TRBJ1-2
V gene: TRBV4-2
clone size: -

CDR3 protein: ASSPDGPGQETQY
CDR3 length: 13
J gene: TRBJ2-5
V gene: TRBV3-1/TRBV3-2
clone size: -

CDR3 protein: ASSSWGVNTEAF
CDR3 length: 12
J gene: TRBJ1-1
V gene: TRBV7-2
clone size: -

CDR3 protein: ASSDRGRRGNQPQH
CDR3 length: 14
J gene: TRBJ1-5
V gene: TRBV2
clone size: -

CDR3 protein: ASSLRLAGATDTQY
CDR3 length: 14
J gene: TRBJ2-3
V gene: TRBV3-1/TRBV3-2
clone size: -

CDR3 protein: ATSGGTALETQY
CDR3 length: 12
J gene: TRBJ2-5
V gene: TRBV24-1
clone size: few

CDR3 protein: ASSSPSGSAAYEQY
CDR3 length: 14
J gene: TRBJ2-7
V gene: TRBV5-1
clone size: few

CDR3 protein: ASSPTSGTGFSEKLF
CDR3 length: 15
J gene: TRBJ1-4
V gene: TRBV14
clone size: -

CDR3 protein: ASSGGQGYLMGNTEAF
CDR3 length: 16
J gene: TRBJ1-1
V gene: TRBV28
clone size: -

CDR3 protein: ASSDRTSGTGYNEQF
CDR3 length: 15
J gene: TRBJ2-1
V gene: TRBV9
clone size: -

CDR3 protein: ASTQGRQPQH
CDR3 length: 10
J gene: TRBJ1-5
V gene: TRBV28
clone size: few

CDR3 protein: ASSEGAVPYEQY
CDR3 length: 12
J gene: TRBJ2-7
V gene: TRBV2
clone size: -

CDR3 protein: ASSFASGGLNTGELF
CDR3 length: 15
J gene: TRBJ2-2
V gene: TRBV7-2
clone size: -

CDR3 protein: ASTPENRVNTEAF
CDR3 length: 13
J gene: TRBJ1-1
V gene: TRBV7-9
clone size: -

CDR3 protein: ASRSTGRGQETQY
CDR3 length: 13
J gene: TRBJ2-5
V gene: TRBV28
clone size: -

CDR3 protein: ASSLGDRVEETQY
CDR3 length: 13
J gene: TRBJ2-5
V gene: TRBV7-9
clone size: once

CDR3 protein: ASSDGPNQPQH
CDR3 length: 11
J gene: TRBJ1-5
V gene: TRBV6-4
clone size: -

CDR3 protein: AWRGGNTEAF
CDR3 length: 10
J gene: TRBJ1-1
V gene: TRBV30
clone size: once

CDR3 protein: ASSQVGSGGVSYEQY
CDR3 length: 15
J gene: TRBJ2-7
V gene: TRBV4-2
clone size: -

CDR3 protein: ASGHSNTGELF
CDR3 length: 11
J gene: TRBJ2-2
V gene: TRBV6-5
clone size: -

CDR3 protein: ASSLATGVAPGNTIY
CDR3 length: 15
J gene: TRBJ1-3
V gene: TRBV28
clone size: -

CDR3 protein: ASSVWTSGSYEQY
CDR3 length: 13
J gene: TRBJ2-7
V gene: TRBV2
clone size: -

CDR3 protein: ASSQKGPRQPQH
CDR3 length: 12
J gene: TRBJ1-5
V gene: TRBV7-2
clone size: -

CDR3 protein: ASSGVGGPYEQY
CDR3 length: 12
J gene: TRBJ2-7
V gene: TRBV3-1/TRBV3-2
clone size: -

CDR3 protein: ASSGLQGAREQF
CDR3 length: 12
J gene: TRBJ2-1
V gene: TRBV25-1
clone size: once

CDR3 protein: ASSLVGQGRNEQF
CDR3 length: 13
J gene: TRBJ2-1
V gene: TRBV5-8
clone size: -

CDR3 protein: ASSADGHTEAF
CDR3 length: 11
J gene: TRBJ1-1
V gene: TRBV6-2/TRBV6-3
clone size: -

CDR3 protein: ASSQRAGSGSPLH
CDR3 length: 13
J gene: TRBJ1-6
V gene: TRBV3-1/TRBV3-2
clone size: -

CDR3 protein: ASSYSTGSSSPLH
CDR3 length: 13
J gene: TRBJ1-6
V gene: TRBV3-1/TRBV3-2
clone size: -

CDR3 protein: ASSFGTGENNQPQH
CDR3 length: 14
J gene: TRBJ1-5
V gene: TRBV28
clone size: -

CDR3 protein: ATGGEGAVTPDEQY
CDR3 length: 14
J gene: TRBJ2-7
V gene: TRBV10-3
clone size: -

CDR3 protein: ATPPISAPNPSSYEQY
CDR3 length: 16
J gene: TRBJ2-7
V gene: TRBV15
clone size: -

CDR3 protein: ASSIGGVEAF
CDR3 length: 10
J gene: TRBJ1-1
V gene: TRBV7-9
clone size: many

CDR3 protein: ASSYSGQPTNYGYT
CDR3 length: 14
J gene: TRBJ1-2
V gene: TRBV6-5
clone size: -

CDR3 protein: ASSQILLARNEQF
CDR3 length: 13
J gene: TRBJ2-1
V gene: TRBV14
clone size: -